This is a list of T cell receptor beta chains from one sample in a study of T cells after somatic rescue of genetic block. The method was immunoSEQ multiplex PCR; TCRdb's version includes in-frame clones alone and lacks a portion of them. The repertoire holds over 95,000 clones, 80% to 95% seen once, with about 1.5% in the top ten. Sequencing was done on a sample of peripheral blood mononuclear cells (PBMCs). These receptor sequences come from a woman younger than 35. The CDR3 runs from the conserved cysteine through the conserved F or W. Fields, in order: clone size, V gene, J gene, D gene, CDR3 DNA, CDR3 protein. The D gene is left open where the match is weak. Clone size is given for some rows only: seen once, a few or many times, or a class if the clone is expanded.

.	TRBV5-4	TRBJ2-1	.	TGTGCCAGCAGCGCCCATAGTAGCTCCTCCTACAATGAGCAGTTCTTC	CASSAHSSSSYNEQFF
few	TRBV29-1	TRBJ1-1	TRBD1	TGCAGCGTGGACAGGGTAGTGAACACTGAAGCTTTCTTT	CSVDRVVNTEAFF
.	TRBV7-2	TRBJ1-5	.	TGTGCCAGCAGCCTCCATGGACAGTCAAGCAATCAGCCCCAGCATTTT	CASSLHGQSSNQPQHF
.	TRBV5-5	TRBJ2-3	.	TGTGCCAGCAGCCCCAAATTCTCCACAGATACGCAGTATTTT	CASSPKFSTDTQYF
.	TRBV29-1	TRBJ1-2	.	TGCAGCGTCCGGAGAGGCGGGGCGGAAGGCTACACCTTC	CSVRRGGAEGYTF
.	TRBV6-5	TRBJ1-4	.	TGTGCCAGCAGTGACTTAGGGGGTGAAAAACTGTTTTTT	CASSDLGGEKLFF
.	TRBV5-5	TRBJ1-4	.	TGTGCCAGCAGCCATCCGGGAGGAAATGAAAAACTGTTTTTT	CASSHPGGNEKLFF
.	TRBV5-1	TRBJ2-7	.	TGCGCCAGCGGTAAAAACCGGGACATTCGGTCCTACGAGCAGTACTTC	CASGKNRDIRSYEQYF
.	TRBV6-1	TRBJ1-5	TRBD1	TGTGCCAGCAGTGCTACAGGGGACCAGCCCCAGCATTTT	CASSATGDQPQHF
.	TRBV15	TRBJ2-3	.	TGTGCCACCAGCAGAGACAAGATTGCAGATACGCAGTATTTT	CATSRDKIADTQYF
.	TRBV6-5	TRBJ2-7	TRBD1	TGTGCCAGCAGTTACTCGAGGGACAGAGCCTACGAGCAGTACTTC	CASSYSRDRAYEQYF
few	TRBV6-1	TRBJ1-2	.	TGTGCCAGCAGGACGGCTAACTATGGCTACACCTTC	CASRTANYGYTF
.	TRBV2	TRBJ1-6	.	TGTGCCACACAACAGGGTGAAGATAATTCACCCCTCCACTTT	CATQQGEDNSPLHF
.	TRBV5-1	TRBJ2-3	.	TGCGCCAGCAGCTTGTTTGGGGGGAAAGATACGCAGTATTTT	CASSLFGGKDTQYF
.	TRBV7-6	TRBJ2-7	TRBD1	TGTGCCAGCAGCTTAAGGTTGGCAGGGGGCGCGAAGGTCAACGAGCAGTACTTC	CASSLRLAGGAKVNEQYF
.	TRBV10-3	TRBJ2-5	TRBD2	TGTGCCACCGGACTAGCGGGGGAGGAGACCCAGTACTTC	CATGLAGEETQYF
.	TRBV7-3	TRBJ1-5	.	TGTGCCAGCAGCCCCCTCACCAATCAGCCCCAGCATTTT	CASSPLTNQPQHF
.	TRBV7-8	TRBJ1-1	.	TGTGCCAGCAGCTTAGCGGCCGGGAACACTGAAGCTTTCTTT	CASSLAAGNTEAFF
.	TRBV7-9	TRBJ2-7	TRBD1	TGTGCCAGCAGCCACACCGGGACAGGGGGATACGAGCAGTACTTC	CASSHTGTGGYEQYF
once	TRBV9	TRBJ2-1	.	TGTGCCAGCAGCGTAGTCCAGGATGAGCAGTTCTTC	CASSVVQDEQFF
.	TRBV18	TRBJ2-7	TRBD1	TGTGCCAGCTCACAAACTCCAGGGGGCTCCTCCTACGAGCAGTACTTC	CASSQTPGGSSYEQYF
.	TRBV7-6	TRBJ2-1	.	TGTGCCAGCAGCTTAACCGGGGGTGAGCAGTTCTTC	CASSLTGGEQFF
.	TRBV5-4	TRBJ2-3	.	TGTGCCAGCAGCCGTAGCGAGCGCACAGATACGCAGTATTTT	CASSRSERTDTQYF
.	TRBV7-9	TRBJ2-7	TRBD1	TGTGCCAGCAGCCCTGACAGGGTCGGCTCCTACGAGCAGTACTTC	CASSPDRVGSYEQYF
.	TRBV6-6	TRBJ1-6	.	TGTGCCATAAACAGGGTGCAGGGATCACCCCTCCACTTT	CAINRVQGSPLHF
once	TRBV7-9	TRBJ1-5	TRBD1	TGTGCCAGCAGCCGTCAACAGGGGACGGGCAATCAGCCCCAGCATTTT	CASSRQQGTGNQPQHF